This entry describes one T cell receptor beta chain. Its antigen remains unidentified. This CDR3 has 15 amino acids. Germline CDR1 reads WNHNN; CDR2 reads SYGVQD (reference sequence). V dropped 3 bases and J dropped 0 bases, with 9 bases sitting between them. These data come from a study of radiotherapy plus CTLA-4 blockade in lung cancer. The method was immunoSEQ multiplex PCR; TCRdb's version includes in-frame clones alone and lacks a portion of them. This sample has about 95,000 clones, with under 90% found just once. The study's findings and limits: TCR clones originating in tumors grew in number in blood after radiotherapy plus ipilimumab.

This material consisted of peripheral blood, taken from a patient treated with radiotherapy plus ipilimumab. The TCR comes from a human donor with non-small cell lung cancer who had stable disease on radiotherapy plus ipilimumab. The chain recombines TRBV10-1 with TRBJ1-3; D remains ambiguous. In nucleotides, the CDR3 is TGCGCCAGCAGTGATGGCTCGAGCTCTGGAAACACCATATATTTT. This translates into CASSDGSSSGNTIYF.